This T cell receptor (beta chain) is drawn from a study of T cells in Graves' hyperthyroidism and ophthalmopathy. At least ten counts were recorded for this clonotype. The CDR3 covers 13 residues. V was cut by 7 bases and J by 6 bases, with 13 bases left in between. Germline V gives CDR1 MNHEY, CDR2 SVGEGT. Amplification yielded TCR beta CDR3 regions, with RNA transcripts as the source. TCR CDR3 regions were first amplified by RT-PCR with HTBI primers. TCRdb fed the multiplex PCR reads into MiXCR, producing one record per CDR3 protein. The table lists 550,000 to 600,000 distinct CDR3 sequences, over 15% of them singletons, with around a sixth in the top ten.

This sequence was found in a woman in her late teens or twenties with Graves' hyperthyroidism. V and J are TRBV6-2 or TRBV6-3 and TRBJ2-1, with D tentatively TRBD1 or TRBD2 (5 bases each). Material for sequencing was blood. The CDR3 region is CASTQGPSNEQFF. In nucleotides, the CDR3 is TGTGCCAGCACCCAGGGACCATCCAATGAGCAGTTCTTC.